The 19 T cell receptor beta chains presented below share a single source sample, sequenced in a study of Tregs in tolerant kidney transplant recipients. Clones were sequenced by immunoSEQ multiplex PCR, and TCRdb holds only the in-frame ones, with some missing. The sample carries about 87,000 clones, approximately 94% recorded once. Sequencing used CD4+ T cells from blood, obtained before the transplant. All receptors derive from a human donor who received a combined kidney and bone marrow transplant.

The V call is TRBV19, the J call TRBJ2-7; 11 nucleotides line up with TRBD1. The CDR3 runs to 15 residues. Germline CDR1 and CDR2: LNHDA and SQIVND (reference sequence). Losses at the gene ends were 2 bases for V and 1 base for J; bases not matched to a gene: 1. CDR3: CASSIWDRGSYEQYF. The CDR3 DNA reads TGTGCCAGTAGTATATGGGACAGGGGGTCCTACGAGCAGTACTTC.

V and J are TRBV7-9 and TRBJ1-2, with TRBD1 identical over 8 bases. CDR3 length: 13 residues. The V segment lost 3 bases and the J segment 8 bases; nucleotides outside the gene matches: 5. Germline assignment: CDR1 SEHNR and CDR2 FQNEAQ (reference sequence). This CDR3 is CASSFGQGIGYTF. In nucleotides, the CDR3 is TGTGCCAGCAGCTTTGGACAGGGTATAGGCTACACCTTC.

This sequence joins TRBV19 and TRBJ2-5; unclear D gene. There are 13 residues in the CDR3. The germline CDR1 and CDR2 sequences are LNHDA and SQIVND (reference sequence). The V end was cut by 5 bases, the J end by 5 bases, with 12 bases between. The CDR3 DNA is TGTGCCAGTAGTGCGGCGAGGAAGGAGACCCAGTACTTC. Translating gives CASSAARKETQYF.

The V gene is TRBV7-3, the J gene TRBJ2-5; TRBD2 aligns across 10 bases. The germline V gene encodes CDR1 SGHTA and CDR2 FQGTGA. V was clipped by 5 bases and J by 4 bases; unmatched bases: 7. The CDR3 sequence is 15 residues long. Here the CDR3 reads CASSPGTSDGETQYF. The DNA for the CDR3 is TGTGCCAGCAGCCCCGGGACTAGCGACGGAGAGACCCAGTACTTC.

V and J are TRBV19 and TRBJ1-1; unclear D gene. V lost 6 bases, J lost 6 bases, and 14 bases lay in between. The CDR3 is 13 residues long. Germline CDR1 and CDR2: LNHDA and SQIVND (reference sequence). CDR3 residues: CASSLGLYAEAFF. The CDR3 bases are TGTGCCAGTAGCCTCGGGTTGTACGCTGAAGCTTTCTTT.

Concerning this clone: In this CDR3 the conserved last residue, phenylalanine or tryptophan, is missing, so a read error is likely. The DNA is omitted, as the CDR3 cannot be located on it reliably, and the CDR3 follows TCRdb's listing. V usage is TRBV7-9 and J usage is TRBJ2-7; TRBD2, the D gene given by the table, was not confirmed from the DNA. With termini counted, the CDR3 has 14 amino acids. Germline values: CDR1 SEHNR, CDR2 FQNEAQ (reference sequence). CDR3 amino acids: CASSLAGPQPLGRL.

The rearrangement joins TRBV7-2 to TRBJ2-3; 10 bases agree with TRBD2. In germline, CDR1 is SGHTA, CDR2 FQGNSA. The CDR3 is 14 residues long. The junction had 10 bases not matched to a gene; V was cut back by 6 bases and J by 10 bases. The CDR3 DNA follows: TGTGCCAGCAGAGTAAGCGGGGGGGAGCCGTCGCAGTATTTT. Translated, it gives CASRVSGGEPSQYF.

The rearrangement links TRBV5-1 to TRBJ2-3; D gene ambiguous. Germline loops: CDR1 SGHRS, CDR2 YFSETQ. CDR3 length equals 14 residues. Trimming shortened V by 0 bases and J by 2 bases, and 7 bases separated the two germline ends. CDR3 sequence reads: CASSLELPTDTQYF. In DNA form, the CDR3 reads TGCGCCAGCAGCTTGGAGCTCCCCACAGATACGCAGTATTTT.

The chain combines TRBV10-2 with TRBJ1-1, with 9 bases identical to TRBD1. This CDR3 comprises 13 residues. Germline CDR1 is WSHSY and CDR2 is SAAADI. Unmatched junction bases numbered 3, after V lost 7 bases and J lost 3 bases. The CDR3 loop is CASTRQGDTEAFF. CDR3 nucleotides: TGCGCCAGCACGCGACAGGGGGACACTGAAGCTTTCTTT.

The J gene is TRBJ2-5, the V gene TRBV18, with D perhaps TRBD1 (6 bases). The J call is in doubt because the DNA end fits TRBJ2-7 better. This CDR3 has 13 amino acids. Germline loops: CDR1 KGHSH, CDR2 LQKENI. The DNA for the CDR3 is TGTGCCAGCTCACCCCGGGACACCTACGAGCAGTACTTC. Its protein product is CASSPRDTYEQYF.

The V call is TRBV19, the J call TRBJ1-5, with 7 nucleotides matching TRBD1. The CDR3 extends over 19 amino acids. J gave up 7 bases and V 7 bases, and 25 bases lay outside the gene matches. Germline values: CDR1 LNHDA, CDR2 SQIVND (reference sequence). CDR3 sequence: CASTPKKGRLTGIDQPQHF. CDR3 nucleotide sequence: TGTGCCAGTACCCCAAAAAAAGGAAGACTGACAGGGATTGACCAGCCCCAGCATTTT. Together with reference TRBV19 and TRBJ1-5, the CDR3 gives the full variable domain: DGGITQSPKYLFRKEGQNVTLSCEQNLNHDAMYWYRQDPGQGLRLIYYSQIVNDFQKGDIAEGYSVSREKKESFPLTVTSAQKNPTAFYLCASTPKKGRLTGIDQPQHFGDGTRLSIL.

The chain is built from TRBV19 and TRBJ1-2; D remains unclear. The CDR3 covers 15 residues. The V and J ends lost 2 bases and 12 bases respectively, with 22 bases between them. Germline V gene lookup returns CDR1 LNHDA and CDR2 SQIVND (reference sequence). CDR3 sequence reads: CASSILPAVSMRHTF. The CDR3 DNA reads as TGTGCCAGTAGTATACTCCCAGCGGTATCTATGAGGCACACCTTC.

The chain uses TRBV4-3 and TRBJ2-1, with TRBD1 as a possible D gene (6 bases). V shed 1 base and J shed 10 bases, with 17 bases lying between them. The germline CDR1 and CDR2 sequences are LGHNA and YSLEER. The CDR3 has 15 amino acids. The CDR3 sequence is CASSQASGQGQEQFF. In DNA form, the CDR3 reads TGCGCCAGCAGCCAAGCAAGCGGTCAGGGGCAGGAGCAGTTCTTC.

This chain connects TRBV4-3 to TRBJ2-3; 9 bases map to TRBD1. The CDR3 contains 15 residues. Germline values: CDR1 LGHNA, CDR2 YSLEER. V lost 2 bases, J lost 7 bases, and 7 bases stayed unmatched. The CDR3 nucleotides are TGCGCCAGCAGCCAAACAGGGGGCGCTTCACATACGCAGTATTTT. Residues: CASSQTGGASHTQYF.

This clone has a single count. The V and J genes are TRBV29-1 and TRBJ2-7; 11 bases match TRBD2. V was pared by 5 bases and J by 8 bases, with 14 bases of the junction left unmatched. Germline CDR1 and CDR2: SQVTM and ANQGSEA. The CDR3 totals 15 residues. CDR3 coding DNA: TGCAGCGTTCATCTAGCGGGAGGACCTTACCCTCAGCAGTACTTC. Translated, it gives CSVHLAGGPYPQQYF.

V and J are TRBV5-6 and TRBJ2-1; 11 bases line up with TRBD2. Losses at the gene ends were 1 base for V and 9 bases for J; bases not matched to a gene: 6. The CDR3 is 15 residues long. Germline V gives CDR1 SGHDT, CDR2 YYEEEE. This chain's CDR3 is CASSLWLAGGGEQFF. The CDR3 coding sequence is TGTGCCAGCAGCTTGTGGCTAGCGGGAGGTGGTGAGCAGTTCTTC.

The chain couples TRBV11-2 to TRBJ1-6; maybe TRBD1 (5 bases). Germline V gene data show CDR1 as SGHAT and CDR2 as FQNNGV. V was clipped by 4 bases and J by 9 bases, with 13 bases between them. The CDR3 length is 14 residues. DNA for the CDR3: TGTGCCAGCAGCTCGCAGGGACTGATTTCACCCCTCCACTTT. Translated, it gives CASSSQGLISPLHF.

This clone was counted once. The genes are TRBV6-1 and TRBJ2-5; 16 positions agree with TRBD2. The CDR3 has 17 amino acids. CDR1 and CDR2 from the germline V gene are MNHNS and SASEGT. The junction had 5 bases not matched to a gene; V was cut back by 4 bases and J by 3 bases. The CDR3, as DNA: TGTGCCAGCAGTGCGGGACTAGCGGGGGGGCAAAAAGAGACCCAGTACTTC. Protein sequence: CASSAGLAGGQKETQYF.

V usage is TRBV18 and J usage is TRBJ1-4; 10 bases are shared with TRBD1. V lost 2 bases to trimming and J lost 2 bases; unmatched junction nucleotides: 2. Germline CDR1 is KGHSH and CDR2 is LQKENI. The CDR3 has 16 residues. CDR3 sequence reads: CASSPDRGRTNEKLFF. The CDR3 DNA follows: TGTGCCAGCTCACCAGACAGGGGGCGGACTAATGAAAAACTGTTTTTT.